This passage covers 26 T cell receptor beta chains from one sample sequenced in a study of patients and donors after allogeneic stem cell transplantation. MiXCR, run by TCRdb on the RT-PCR reads, gives a single entry per CDR3 protein. The top ten clones hold approximately 10% of a sample with about 230,000 distinct CDR3 sequences, 14% of them seen once. The sample was blood, either unsorted or a sorted T cell fraction (not recorded which). These receptors came from a human donor who was either an allogeneic HSCT recipient or a stem cell or donor lymphocyte infusion donor (not recorded which). It is not recorded whose cells these are; they may come from a transplant donor.

This clonotype was counted only a few times. The chain links TRBV11-2 to TRBJ1-1; D ambiguous. CDR3 size: 14 residues. CDR1 SGHAT and CDR2 FQNNGV come from the germline V gene. V was cut by 0 bases and J by 7 bases, with 12 bases left in between. CDR3 amino acids: CASSLDGARGEAFF. CDR3 coding DNA: TGTGCCAGCAGCTTAGATGGTGCGCGGGGTGAAGCTTTCTTT.

This clonotype was seen only a few times. This rearrangement joins TRBV3-1 to TRBJ1-2; tentative D call: TRBD1 (5 bases). The length of the CDR3 is 14 residues. Germline CDR1 is LGHDT and CDR2 is YNNKEL (reference sequence). V gave up 4 bases and J gave up 4 bases, with 13 bases separating them. For the CDR3, the DNA is TGTGCCAGCAGCCTGCTGGGGAGGGGCTATGGCTACACCTTC. Its translation: CASSLLGRGYGYTF. Variable domain in full (rest from reference TRBV3-1 and TRBJ1-2): DTAVSQTPKYLVTQMGNDKSIKCEQNLGHDTMYWYKQDSKKFLKIMFSYNNKELIINETVPNRFSPKSPDKAHLNLHINSLELGDSAVYFCASSLLGRGYGYTFGSGTRLTVV.

This clonotype was counted at least ten times. V usage is TRBV29-1 and J usage is TRBJ1-4, with unresolved D. The V end was cut by 7 bases, the J end by 4 bases, with 13 bases between. Germline V lookup: CDR1 SQVTM, CDR2 ANQGSEA. This CDR3 comprises 13 residues. The CDR3 coding sequence is TGCAGCGCCCGAACCAGCCTTAATGAAAAACTGTTTTTT. Translated: CSARTSLNEKLFF. The entire variable domain, with the rest obtained from reference TRBV29-1 and TRBJ1-4, is as follows: SAVISQKPSRDICQRGTSLTIQCQVDSQVTMMFWYRQQPGQSLTLIATANQGSEATYESGFVIDKFPISRPNLTFSTLTVSNMSPEDSSIYLCSARTSLNEKLFFGSGTQLSVL.

This clonotype appeared many times. This sequence joins TRBV5-6 and TRBJ2-1; the match to TRBD2 covers 11 bases. Losses at the gene ends were 4 bases for V and 1 base for J; bases not matched to a gene: 7. The CDR3 has 17 residues. Per the germline V gene, CDR1 is SGHDT and CDR2 is YYEEEE. The DNA of the CDR3 is TGTGCCAGCAGCCCGAGTCTAGCGGGAGGATCCTACAATGAGCAGTTCTTC. Encoded protein: CASSPSLAGGSYNEQFF.

The chain recombines TRBV20-1 with TRBJ1-6; no firm D call. This CDR3 region has 15 residues. CDR1 is DFQATT, CDR2 SNEGSKA, per germline (reference sequence). Deletions cut 0 bases from V and 8 bases from J, with 14 bases between. CDR3 DNA sequence: TGCAGTGCTAGAGATCAAGGCCGGTTGGATTCACCCCTCCACTTT. This codes for CSARDQGRLDSPLHF.

Turning to this clonotype: A read error may be the cause here, since a much bigger clone is one base away. J is TRBJ1-5 and V is TRBV6-1; 9 nucleotides line up with TRBD1. Trimming removed 8 bases from V and 1 base from J; junction bases left unmatched: 6. The CDR3 covers 15 residues. The germline V gene has CDR1 MNHNS and CDR2 SASEGT. CDR3 bases: TGTGCCAGCTGCGGACAGGGGAGGAGCAATCAGCCCCAGCATTTT. Encoded protein: CASCGQGRSNQPQHF.

The table lists this clonotype with a few counts. V is TRBV6-1 and J is TRBJ2-1, with a tentative D call TRBD2 (5 bases). CDR1 MNHNS and CDR2 SASEGT come from the germline V gene. V was pared by 3 bases and J by 2 bases, with 8 bases between. This CDR3 spans 14 amino acids. CDR3 in amino acids: CASSDRDAYNEQFF. The DNA of the CDR3 is TGTGCCAGCAGTGATCGGGATGCCTACAATGAGCAGTTCTTC.

This CDR3 reads CASRPHKGVGELFF. CDR3 bases: TGTGCCAGCAGACCACATAAGGGGGTCGGGGAGCTGTTTTTT. The chain uses TRBV6-1 and TRBJ2-2; the D gene is possibly TRBD1 (6 bases). V was trimmed by 6 bases and J by 7 bases, leaving 15 bases between them. CDR1 is MNHNS and CDR2 is SASEGT in the germline V gene. The CDR3 covers 14 residues.

The table lists this clonotype with many counts. The rearrangement uses TRBV29-1 and TRBJ1-1; TRBD1 agrees at 9 bases. The J segment lost 5 bases and the V segment lost 8 bases, leaving 6 bases of the junction unmatched. CDR3 length equals 12 residues. Germline CDR1 reads SQVTM; CDR2 reads ANQGSEA. The CDR3 protein is CSLDRGWTEAFF. The CDR3 DNA is TGCAGCCTCGACAGGGGGTGGACTGAAGCTTTCTTT.

This clonotype was seen more than once but under ten times. V usage is TRBV29-1 and J usage is TRBJ2-5; D unclear. V was pared by 4 bases and J by 5 bases, with 17 bases between. This CDR3 is 14 amino acids long. Germline values: CDR1 SQVTM, CDR2 ANQGSEA. The CDR3 region has the DNA TGCAGCGTTGTGCCGGACCTCCGGCGCGAGACCCAGTACTTC. This translates into CSVVPDLRRETQYF.

This CDR3 reads CASSQGGRRGWTEAFF. The CDR3 region has the DNA TGCGCCAGCAGCCAAGGGGGCAGGAGAGGGTGGACTGAAGCTTTCTTT. The V and J genes are TRBV4-1 and TRBJ1-1; the D gene is possibly TRBD1 (5 bases). There are 16 residues in the CDR3. Trimming took 1 base from V and 5 from J, leaving 17 bases between them. Germline CDR1 MGHRA, CDR2 YSYEKL.

This clonotype was found a few times. The chain is built from TRBV11-1 and TRBJ1-5, with TRBD1 identical over 9 bases. In germline, CDR1 is SGHAT, CDR2 FQDESV (reference sequence). Trimming took 5 bases from V and 3 from J; bases not matched to a gene: 14. The CDR3 runs to 18 residues. The CDR3 nucleotides read TGTGCCAGCAGCCCGATGGTTACCGGGACAGGGAACAATCAGCCCCAGCATTTT. It encodes CASSPMVTGTGNNQPQHF.

The chain employs TRBV4-3 and TRBJ1-1, with D possibly being TRBD1 (6 bases). Trimming stripped 4 bases from V and 5 bases from J, with 14 bases between. CDR1 LGHNA and CDR2 YSLEER come from the germline V gene. The CDR3 loop spans 14 amino acids. The CDR3 region is CASSLPGVYTEAFF. The CDR3 bases are TGCGCCAGCAGCCTTCCAGGGGTATATACTGAAGCTTTCTTT.

This clonotype was counted only a few times. The chain has TRBV5-1 and TRBJ2-1, with 9 bases lining up with TRBD2. CDR3 length equals 15 residues. V lost 4 bases, J lost 9 bases, and 11 bases stayed unmatched. CDR1 is SGHRS, CDR2 YFSETQ, per germline. Written as DNA, the CDR3 is TGCGCCAGCAGCGTGACTAGCGGCCGAACCGGTGAGCAGTTCTTC. Translated: CASSVTSGRTGEQFF.

The genes are TRBV12-3 or TRBV12-4 and TRBJ1-1, with 8 nucleotides matching TRBD1. The CDR3 loop spans 13 amino acids. After removal of 10 bases from V and 1 base from J, the junction contained 5 bases not matched to a gene. The CDR3, as DNA: TGTGCCACCGAGACAGGGGCGAACACTGAAGCTTTCTTT. This sequence encodes CATETGANTEAFF.

The V and J genes are TRBV29-1 and TRBJ2-5, with 9 bases fitting TRBD2. CDR1 SQVTM and CDR2 ANQGSEA come from the germline V gene. The CDR3 sequence is 12 residues long. V trimming: 4 bases; J trimming: 6 bases; junction bases outside the gene matches: 3. The chain's CDR3 is CSVGTSVQTQYF. The CDR3 DNA reads TGCAGCGTTGGGACTAGCGTACAGACCCAGTACTTC.

The V and J genes are TRBV19 and TRBJ2-5; TRBD1 matches at 10 bases. The junction had 16 bases not matched to a gene; V was cut back by 5 bases and J by 4 bases. The CDR3 spans 18 residues. Germline V gene lookup returns CDR1 LNHDA and CDR2 SQIVND (reference sequence). CDR3 amino acids: CASSPTREPGQGRETQYF. The CDR3 nucleotides are TGTGCCAGTAGTCCCACGAGGGAGCCGGGACAGGGGAGAGAGACCCAGTACTTC.

The chain has TRBV7-3 and TRBJ2-5, with 7 bases lining up with TRBD2. The CDR3 contains 17 residues. Trimming removed 2 bases from V and 4 bases from J; junction bases left unmatched: 13. CDR1 and CDR2 from the germline V gene are SGHTA and FQGTGA. This CDR3 is CASSLGGFSGLIETQYF. DNA of the CDR3: TGTGCCAGCAGCTTAGGCGGTTTTAGCGGGCTGATAGAGACCCAGTACTTC.

The chain links TRBV9 to TRBJ1-6, with D maybe TRBD1 (5 bases). The V gene lost 3 bases and the J gene lost 8 bases, with 9 bases spanning the gap. Germline assignment: CDR1 SGDLS and CDR2 YYNGEE. The CDR3 runs 13 residues. The CDR3 spells CASSAGGDSPLHF. CDR3 bases: TGTGCCAGCAGCGCCGGAGGGGATTCACCCCTCCACTTT.

The chain recombines TRBV4-3 with TRBJ1-3, with TRBD1 identical over 8 bases. Germline values: CDR1 LGHNA, CDR2 YSLEER. The ends lost 0 bases at V and 2 bases at J; junction bases unmatched: 3. This CDR3 contains 16 residues. DNA for the CDR3: TGCGCCAGCAGCCAAGACGGCAGGGGGCCTGGAAACACCATATATTTT. It yields the protein CASSQDGRGPGNTIYF.

The V gene is TRBV15, the J gene TRBJ1-2, with TRBD1 as a possible D gene (5 bases). This CDR3 contains 15 residues. In germline, CDR1 is LNHNV, CDR2 YYDKDF (reference sequence). V dropped 1 base and J dropped 7 bases, with 16 bases sitting between them. The CDR3 coding sequence is TGTGCCACCAGCAGAGGCAACAGCGCTGGGGGTGGCTACACCTTC. It encodes CATSRGNSAGGGYTF.

In its sample, this clonotype was seen many times. CDR3 in amino acids: CSAPTSGGTDTQYF. The CDR3 bases are TGCAGTGCTCCCACTAGCGGGGGTACAGATACGCAGTATTTT. The J gene is TRBJ2-3, the V gene TRBV20-1; the match to TRBD2 covers 11 bases. Germline CDR1 reads DFQATT; CDR2 reads SNEGSKA (reference sequence). The CDR3 is 14 amino acids. Trimming removed 5 bases from V and 3 bases from J; junction bases left unmatched: 4.

This clonotype was detected many times. The genes are TRBV11-2 and TRBJ2-2; 9 bases are shared with TRBD2. Germline V gives CDR1 SGHAT, CDR2 FQNNGV. This CDR3 spans 17 amino acids. With V trimmed by 3 bases and J by 5 bases, 10 bases remained unmatched. CDR3 coding DNA: TGTGCCAGCAGCTTGGGGGATAGCGGGAGACGTACCGGGGAGCTGTTTTTT. Translation: CASSLGDSGRRTGELFF.

This clonotype was counted ten times or more. The V call is TRBV5-1, the J call TRBJ2-7, with D perhaps given as TRBD1 or TRBD2 (5 bases each). The CDR3 is 14 amino acids. V shed 4 bases and J shed 2 bases, with 13 bases lying between them. Per germline, CDR1 SGHRS and CDR2 YFSETQ. CDR3 amino acids: CASSPNGATYEQYF. Written as DNA, the CDR3 is TGCGCCAGCAGCCCGAACGGGGCCACCTACGAGCAGTACTTC.

DNA of the CDR3: TGTGCCAGCAGTTACATGGGACGCCAAGAGACCCAGTACTTC. It encodes CASSYMGRQETQYF. This rearrangement joins TRBV28 to TRBJ2-5; tentatively, D is TRBD1 or TRBD2 (5 bases each). V lost 4 bases to trimming and J lost 1 base, with 10 bases between them. This CDR3 spans 14 amino acids. Per the germline V gene, CDR1 is MDHEN and CDR2 is SYDVKM.

This clonotype was seen a few times. This chain uses TRBV11-2 with TRBJ2-5, with 11 bases fitting TRBD2. Germline CDR1 reads SGHAT; CDR2 reads FQNNGV. CDR3 size: 17 residues. V lost 7 bases and J lost 4; bases outside the gene matches: 14. The CDR3 spells CASIPRLASGGLETQYF. The DNA for the CDR3 is TGTGCCAGCATCCCCAGATTGGCTAGCGGGGGGTTAGAGACCCAGTACTTC.